Shown below are 19 T cell receptor beta chains from a single sample sequenced in a study of cytomegalovirus exposure and HLA in healthy donors. PCR primers comprised 60 Vbeta and 13 Jbeta primers. Method: immunoSEQ multiplex PCR; TCRdb's copy keeps in-frame clones and lacks some. The sample holds approximately 190,000 clones, approximately 88% seen once. The specimen was PBMCs. The receptors stem from a woman in her forties or fifties in good health and CMV-seropositive.

The rearrangement links TRBV7-2 to TRBJ2-7, with D maybe TRBD1 (6 bases). Trimming took off 1 base at V and 6 bases at J, with 19 bases between the two ends. CDR1 and CDR2 from the germline V gene are SGHTA and FQGNSA. The CDR3 sequence is 16 residues long. The CDR3 sequence: CASSLGAQGRNGEQYF. The CDR3 DNA reads as TGTGCCAGCAGCTTAGGGGCACAGGGCCGCAATGGCGAGCAGTACTTC.

This rearrangement joins TRBV9 to TRBJ2-1; the D gene is possibly TRBD2 (6 bases). V was trimmed by 0 bases and J by 7 bases, leaving 8 bases between them. Germline lookup yields CDR1 SGDLS and CDR2 YYNGEE. This CDR3 is built from 13 residues. CDR3 in DNA: TGTGCCAGCAGCGTAGCTGGAGGGAATGAGCAGTTCTTC. Translated: CASSVAGGNEQFF.

This chain joins TRBV7-9 and TRBJ2-1; 7 bases fit TRBD1. The V gene end was trimmed by 6 bases and the J gene end by 5 bases; junction bases not matched to a gene: 10. The CDR3 is 15 residues long. The V gene's germline CDR1 is SEHNR and CDR2 FQNEAQ (reference sequence). This chain's CDR3 is CASRPGTATNNEQFF. CDR3 bases: TGTGCCAGCAGACCCGGGACAGCGACTAACAATGAGCAGTTCTTC.

This sequence joins TRBV7-6 and TRBJ2-1; D might be TRBD2 (7 bases). Trimming removed 0 bases from V and 4 bases from J, with 16 bases in between. Looked up from germline, CDR1 is SGHVS and CDR2 is FNYEAQ. The CDR3 contains 17 residues. This CDR3 reads CASSLAEGGGRYNEQFF. CDR3 coding DNA: TGTGCCAGCAGCTTAGCGGAAGGGGGGGGTAGGTACAATGAGCAGTTCTTC. The full variable domain, in which reference TRBV7-6 and TRBJ2-1 provide the parts outside the CDR3, is GAGVSQSPRYKVTKRGQDVALRCDPISGHVSLYWYRQALGQGPEFLTYFNYEAQQDKSGLPNDRFSAERPEGSISTLTIQRTEQRDSAMYRCASSLAEGGGRYNEQFFGPGTRLTVL.

The chain links TRBV7-9 to TRBJ1-3; 9 positions match TRBD1. The length of the CDR3 is 15 residues. Trimming at V came to 5 bases and at J to 4 bases, leaving 6 bases not matched to a gene. Germline CDR1 SEHNR, CDR2 FQNEAQ (reference sequence). The CDR3: CASSRTGDLGNTIYF. CDR3 nucleotides: TGTGCCAGCAGCAGGACAGGGGACCTCGGAAACACCATATATTTT.

J is TRBJ1-2 and V is TRBV10-2; D may be TRBD1 (6 bases). Germline CDR1 WSHSY, CDR2 SAAADI. Trimming took off 3 bases at V and 8 bases at J, with 16 bases between the two ends. The CDR3 has 14 amino acids. CDR3 sequence (DNA): TGCGCCAGCAGTGACCCCCCCGGACAGTACGGCTACACCTTC. Protein product: CASSDPPGQYGYTF.

The chain has TRBV5-1 and TRBJ2-1; TRBD1 matches at 7 bases. Trimming at V came to 3 bases and at J to 5 bases, leaving 23 bases not matched to a gene. The germline CDR1 and CDR2 sequences are SGHRS and YFSETQ. This CDR3 comprises 20 residues. DNA for the CDR3: TGCGCCAGCAGCTGGAGAGGACCAGGGGTAAAGGGGGCCGATAACAATGAGCAGTTCTTC. Encoded protein: CASSWRGPGVKGADNNEQFF. The full variable domain, with the rest looked up from reference TRBV5-1 and TRBJ2-1, is KAGVTQTPRYLIKTRGQQVTLSCSPISGHRSVSWYQQTPGQGLQFLFEYFSETQRNKGNFPGRFSGRQFSNSRSEMNVSTLELGDSALYLCASSWRGPGVKGADNNEQFFGPGTRLTVL.

This chain uses TRBV5-4 with TRBJ2-7, with 9 nucleotides matching TRBD2. The CDR3 spans 15 residues. The germline CDR1 and CDR2 sequences are SGHNT and YYREEE (reference sequence). With 1 base clipped from V and 7 bases from J, the junction kept 9 bases outside the gene matches. Here the CDR3 DNA reads TGTGCCAGCAGCTTGTTTATGGTAGCGGGGGATGAGCAGTACTTC. The encoded protein is CASSLFMVAGDEQYF.

The rearrangement uses TRBV18 and TRBJ1-4; 8 nucleotides line up with TRBD1. After removal of 6 bases from V and 2 bases from J, the junction contained 11 bases not matched to a gene. The CDR3 spans 17 residues. Germline V CDR1 and CDR2: KGHSH, LQKENI. CDR3 in amino acids: CASSHGQGFSTNEKLFF. In DNA, the CDR3 is TGTGCCAGCTCTCACGGACAGGGTTTTTCGACTAATGAAAAACTGTTTTTT.

The V and J genes are TRBV6-5 and TRBJ1-2; D is possibly TRBD1 (6 bases). CDR3 size: 15 residues. Trimming left V 0 bases short and J 2 bases short, with 10 bases between. Per the germline V gene, CDR1 is MNHEY and CDR2 is SVGAGI. CDR3 sequence (DNA): TGTGCCAGCAGTTACTCGAGGGACAAAAACTATGGCTACACCTTC. Its translation: CASSYSRDKNYGYTF.

Sample share makes this clone medium-sized. This chain joins TRBV5-4 and TRBJ2-3, with D maybe TRBD2 (6 bases). This CDR3 is built from 15 residues. Germline V gene lookup returns CDR1 SGHNT and CDR2 YYREEE (reference sequence). Between the trimmed V and J ends, which lost 3 bases and 2 bases, there was a span of 13 bases. The CDR3 region has the DNA TGTGCCAGCAGCTACCGGGACTTATACACAGATACGCAGTATTTT. As protein: CASSYRDLYTDTQYF. The whole variable domain, filled in from reference TRBV5-4 and TRBJ2-3, reads ETGVTQSPTHLIKTRGQQVTLRCSSQSGHNTVSWYQQALGQGPQFIFQYYREEENGRGNFPPRFSGLQFPNYSSELNVNALELDDSALYLCASSYRDLYTDTQYFGPGTRLTVL.

This clone was detected once. The rearrangement links TRBV1 to TRBJ2-5; TRBD1, the table's D call, lacks a check against the DNA. TRBV1 is noted as a pseudogene. The CDR3 has 15 amino acids. The CDR3 reads CTSSQVETIPGAQYF. CDR3 coding DNA: TGCACCAGCAGCCAAGTCGAAACAATCCCAGGGGCCCAGTACTTC.

This clone appeared a few times. The V gene is TRBV18, the J gene TRBJ1-2; D gene uncertain. The CDR3 length is 13 residues. Trimming took off 5 bases at V and 4 bases at J, with 11 bases between the two ends. Per the germline V gene, CDR1 is KGHSH and CDR2 is LQKENI. CDR3 residues: CASSEDGVYGYTF. The CDR3 DNA reads as TGTGCCAGCTCAGAAGACGGAGTCTATGGCTACACCTTC.

The chain carries TRBV4-2 and TRBJ1-3, with 8 positions matching TRBD1. Germline V gene lookup returns CDR1 LGHNA and CDR2 YNFKEQ. CDR3 length: 20 amino acids. Trimming took 0 bases from V and 0 from J; bases not matched to a gene: 13. The CDR3 region has the DNA TGTGCCAGCAGCCAAGAGGGTTTTCGCGACAGGGGCGTCTCTGGAAACACCATATATTTT. As protein: CASSQEGFRDRGVSGNTIYF.

The CDR3 region is CASSYLEGYGYTF. The DNA of the CDR3 is TGTGCCAGCAGCTACCTGGAGGGATATGGCTACACCTTC. The genes are TRBV11-2 and TRBJ1-2; the D is unclear. V was shortened by 4 bases and J by 5 bases, with 11 bases between the two germline ends. Per germline, CDR1 SGHAT and CDR2 FQNNGV. The length of the CDR3 is 13 residues.

The chain combines TRBV28 with TRBJ1-2; D unresolved. The CDR3 spans 15 residues. Germline V gene lookup returns CDR1 MDHEN and CDR2 SYDVKM. Trimming removed 5 bases from V and 4 bases from J, with 17 bases in between. CDR3 DNA sequence: TGTGCCAGCAGTGGCGAGAGGATTTTTATCTATGGCTACACCTTC. Translating gives CASSGERIFIYGYTF.

This clone was detected only once. The genes are TRBV4-3 and TRBJ2-3; weak D call: TRBD1 (5 bases). V was clipped by 0 bases and J by 2 bases, with 9 bases between them. Germline V gene lookup returns CDR1 LGHNA and CDR2 YSLEER. The CDR3 is made up of 15 amino acids. The DNA for the CDR3 is TGCGCCAGCAGCCAAGAAGGCAGGGACACAGATACGCAGTATTTT. As protein: CASSQEGRDTDTQYF.

This clone came up once. This chain connects TRBV5-1 to TRBJ2-7; 8 bases align to TRBD1. In germline, CDR1 is SGHRS, CDR2 YFSETQ. This CDR3 comprises 15 residues. Germline trimming cut 1 base from V and 2 bases from J; bases unmatched to any gene: 5. The CDR3 DNA is TGCGCCAGCAGCTTGCAAGGGGACAGGACCTACGAGCAGTACTTC. Translation: CASSLQGDRTYEQYF.

J is TRBJ2-7 and V is TRBV6-5; 11 bases are shared with TRBD2. The trim removed 0 bases at V and 5 bases at J, leaving 3 bases unmatched. Germline-derived CDR1 and CDR2 are MNHEY and SVGAGI. The CDR3 is 15 residues long. CDR3 nucleotide sequence: TGTGCCAGCAGTTACTCGACTAGCGGGGCGGACGAGCAGTACTTC. This codes for CASSYSTSGADEQYF.